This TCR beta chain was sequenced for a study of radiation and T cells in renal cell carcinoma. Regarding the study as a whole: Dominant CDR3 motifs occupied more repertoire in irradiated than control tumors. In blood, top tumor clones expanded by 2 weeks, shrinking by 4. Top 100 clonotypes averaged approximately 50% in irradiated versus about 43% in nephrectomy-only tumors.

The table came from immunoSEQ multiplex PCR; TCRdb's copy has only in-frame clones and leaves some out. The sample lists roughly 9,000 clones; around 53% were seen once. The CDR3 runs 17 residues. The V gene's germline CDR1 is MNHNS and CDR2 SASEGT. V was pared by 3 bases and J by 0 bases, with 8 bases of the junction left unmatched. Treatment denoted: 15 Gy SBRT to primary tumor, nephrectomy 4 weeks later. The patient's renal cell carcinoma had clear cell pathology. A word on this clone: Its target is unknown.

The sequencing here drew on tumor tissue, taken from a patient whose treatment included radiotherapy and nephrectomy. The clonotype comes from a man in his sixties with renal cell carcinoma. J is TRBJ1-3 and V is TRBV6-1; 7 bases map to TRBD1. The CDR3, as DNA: TGTGCCAGCAGTGATGGGGGGACAGTGGTCTCTGGAAACACCATATATTTT. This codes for CASSDGGTVVSGNTIYF.